This T cell receptor beta chain derives from a study of cytomegalovirus exposure and HLA in healthy donors. Study-level findings and limits: About 90% or about 30% of the time was how often most TCR beta V segments were productive, according to an earlier analysis. TCR beta chains numbering more than 150 were designated cytomegalovirus-associated. With later analysis, a missense DCLRE1C variant became linked to TCR beta V- and J-gene trimming.

This CDR3 comprises 14 residues. Germline CDR1 and CDR2: SGDLS and YYNGEE. The trim removed 3 bases at V and 3 bases at J, leaving 5 bases unmatched. For this clone: Its antigen is still unknown.

Primers for the PCR totalled 60 Vbeta and 13 Jbeta. Clones were read by immunoSEQ multiplex PCR, and TCRdb kept only the in-frame ones, dropping some. The table records approximately 180,000 clones, around 84% of them present only once. The TCR comes from a woman aged 18-35 years in good health and CMV-seronegative. The chain has TRBV9 and TRBJ2-7; 8 bases map to TRBD1. The sequencing input was PBMCs. In DNA, the CDR3 is TGTGCCAGCAGCGCCTACGGACAGGGCTACGAGCAGTACTTC. As protein: CASSAYGQGYEQYF. The variable domain in full, completed from reference TRBV9 and TRBJ2-7, reads DSGVTQTPKHLITATGQRVTLRCSPRSGDLSVYWYQQSLDQGLQFLIQYYNGEERAKGNILERFSAQQFPDLHSELNLSSLELGDSALYFCASSAYGQGYEQYFGPGTRLTVT.